This TCR beta chain was identified during a study of cytomegalovirus exposure and HLA in healthy donors. Study summary: Early released data had around 79 million unique TCRs, all coming from HLA-typed donors. Study conclusions and caveats: 150 to 200 TCR beta chains were listed as cytomegalovirus-associated. For TCR beta chains, V- and J-gene trimming was later linked to a missense DCLRE1C variant.

Use of 60 Vbeta and 13 Jbeta primers characterized the PCR. TCRdb keeps only in-frame clones here, not all; method: immunoSEQ multiplex PCR. Found here are about 150,000 clones, around 80% of them singletons; the top ten hold over 10%. To note about this clone: The antigen is undetermined.

The sequenced sample was PBMCs. This TCR derives from a woman aged 45-59 years in good health and CMV-seropositive.

The CDR3 protein is CASARDLTGPGDEQYF. Written as DNA, the CDR3 is TGTGCCAGCGCCCGGGACCTCACTGGACCGGGGGACGAGCAGTACTTC. V is TRBV2 and J is TRBJ2-5; D possibly corresponds to TRBD2 (6 bases). TRBJ2-7 matches the DNA end more closely, so the J call is doubtful. This CDR3 has 16 amino acids. CDR1 and CDR2 from the germline V gene are SNHLY and FYNNEI.